The 32 T cell receptor beta chains given below trace back to one sample, sequenced in a study of HIV-infected patients and healthy controls. Whole blood was used without fractionation, so all unsorted peripheral T cells were included. Approximately 500 ng RNA was reverse transcribed with alpha and beta constant-region primers. Alpha and beta chain libraries were made separately by chain-specific third strand synthesis with multiplexing indices. Via MiXCR, TCRdb re-called the 5' RACE reads, giving one row per CDR3 protein. Among some 19,000 distinct CDR3 sequences listed, around 10% were seen once. Sequences were obtained from blood. These receptors originate from an adult in good health.

CDR3: CASSLYRTRTDTQYF. The CDR3 coding sequence is TGTGCCAGCAGTTTATACAGGACTCGCACAGATACGCAGTATTTT. This sequence joins TRBV12-3 or TRBV12-4 and TRBJ2-3; D assignment may be TRBD1 or TRBD2 (5 bases each). The CDR3 spans 15 residues. Trimming cost V 2 bases and J 1 base, with 10 bases left between them.

The chain employs TRBV4-2 and TRBJ2-5; 8 bases align to TRBD2. Per germline, CDR1 LGHNA and CDR2 YNFKEQ. V dropped 0 bases and J dropped 4; count of bases not matched to a gene: 10. The CDR3 is 17 amino acids. CDR3 sequence reads: CASSQEGAAGASETQYF. CDR3 DNA: TGTGCCAGCAGCCAAGAAGGAGCAGCGGGAGCGTCAGAGACCCAGTACTTC.

In its sample, this clonotype was seen many times. This chain connects TRBV6-2 or TRBV6-3 to TRBJ1-1; a possible D gene is TRBD1 (6 bases). The CDR3 totals 15 residues. From germline, CDR1 is MNHEY and CDR2 SVGEGT. Between the trimmed V and J ends, which lost 6 bases and 9 bases, there was a span of 23 bases. Written as DNA, the CDR3 is TGTGCCAGCAGATCCCAAGCGACAGGAGAAGACAAAGCTTTCTTT. Translated: CASRSQATGEDKAFF.

This clonotype was detected ten times or more. The genes are TRBV29-1 and TRBJ1-2; 8 bases are a match to TRBD1. V lost 6 bases to trimming and J lost 2 bases; unmatched junction nucleotides: 5. The CDR3 is made up of 13 amino acids. Germline loops: CDR1 SQVTM, CDR2 ANQGSEA. DNA of the CDR3: TGCAGCGTGGAGGGACAGGAGAACTATGGCTACACCTTC. It yields the protein CSVEGQENYGYTF.

Many counts were recorded for this clonotype. The genes are TRBV20-1 and TRBJ1-1, with a weak D call TRBD1 (5 bases). CDR1 is DFQATT, CDR2 SNEGSKA, per germline (reference sequence). V was trimmed by 7 bases and J by 0 bases, leaving 15 bases between them. CDR3 length equals 14 residues. The DNA for the CDR3 is TGCAGTGGGGGCGGGGACTTCGTGAACACTGAAGCTTTCTTT. It is translated as CSGGGDFVNTEAFF.

This clonotype was counted at least ten times. J is TRBJ2-3 and V is TRBV7-9; D ambiguous. V gave up 5 bases and J gave up 6 bases, with 6 bases separating them. Germline CDR1 SEHNR, CDR2 FQNEAQ (reference sequence). The CDR3 extends over 11 amino acids. The CDR3 DNA is TGTGCCAGCAGCCGTAAGGATACGCAGTATTTT. Translation: CASSRKDTQYF.

This clonotype was counted many times. The rearrangement joins TRBV28 to TRBJ2-5; TRBD2 aligns across 7 bases. CDR3 length: 15 amino acids. Germline assignment: CDR1 MDHEN and CDR2 SYDVKM. V shed 6 bases and J 3 bases; nucleotides not matched to a gene: 10. The CDR3 sequence is CASRAAGTTKETQYF. The CDR3 nucleotides are TGTGCCAGCAGAGCGGCCGGGACTACGAAAGAGACCCAGTACTTC.

This clonotype was seen ten or more times. This chain uses TRBV30 with TRBJ1-3; D is undetermined. CDR3 length equals 17 residues. The V end was cut by 2 bases, the J end by 0 bases, with 17 bases between. Germline CDR1 reads GTSNPN; CDR2 reads SVGIG (reference sequence). Written as DNA, the CDR3 is TGTGCCTGGAGTAGACCTCAGGTCGATCCCTCTGGAAACACCATATATTTT. Translation: CAWSRPQVDPSGNTIYF.

Many counts were recorded for this clonotype. The V and J genes are TRBV14 and TRBJ2-1, with D perhaps matching TRBD1 or TRBD2 (5 bases each). The V end was cut by 2 bases, the J end by 3 bases, with 14 bases between. The length of the CDR3 is 16 residues. Germline loops: CDR1 SGHDN, CDR2 FVKESK. The CDR3 reads CASSQWGSSGYNEQFF. The CDR3 nucleotides are TGTGCCAGCAGCCAATGGGGGTCGTCGGGCTACAATGAGCAGTTCTTC.

V usage is TRBV7-2 and J usage is TRBJ2-1; D might be TRBD1 or TRBD2, each matching 6 bases. The CDR3 has 15 residues. V lost 1 base and J lost 7, with 14 bases in between. In germline, CDR1 is SGHTA, CDR2 FQGNSA. CDR3 loop: CASSLGRGRRNEQFF. DNA of the CDR3: TGTGCCAGCAGCTTAGGTCGGGGGCGTAGGAATGAGCAGTTCTTC.

There are a few counts of this clonotype. This sequence joins TRBV6-2 or TRBV6-3 and TRBJ2-7, with 9 nucleotides matching TRBD1. V lost 6 bases to trimming and J lost 6 bases; unmatched junction nucleotides: 6. Looked up from germline, CDR1 is MNHEY and CDR2 is SVGEGT. The length of the CDR3 is 13 residues. The CDR3 is CASRGTGSGEQYF. The CDR3 nucleotides read TGTGCCAGCAGAGGGACAGGGTCTGGCGAGCAGTACTTC.

This sequence joins TRBV11-2 and TRBJ2-7; D remains ambiguous. Germline V gene lookup returns CDR1 SGHAT and CDR2 FQNNGV. This CDR3 is 15 amino acids long. The CDR3 protein is CESSLGREEGYEQYF. CDR3 coding DNA: TGTGAAAGCAGCTTGGGAAGAGAGGAAGGCTACGAGCAGTACTTC.

This clonotype is termed medium-sized (0.01 to 0.1%). The chain is built from TRBV11-1 and TRBJ2-5, with 9 bases fitting TRBD2. V lost 5 bases and J lost 5; bases outside the gene matches: 9. The CDR3 extends over 15 amino acids. Germline V gene data show CDR1 as SGHAT and CDR2 as FQDESV (reference sequence). The CDR3 is CASSANSGRGETQYF. The CDR3 DNA sequence: TGTGCCAGCAGCGCCAATAGCGGGAGAGGCGAGACCCAGTACTTC.

This clonotype was counted ten times or more. The chain combines TRBV30 with TRBJ2-4; 10 bases are shared with TRBD2. V trimming: 4 bases; J trimming: 2 bases; junction bases outside the gene matches: 11. CDR3 length: 17 residues. The germline gives CDR1 GTSNPN, CDR2 SVGIG (reference sequence). DNA for the CDR3: TGTGCCTGGACCGGGGCTAGCGGGAGTATGTCCAAAAACATTCAGTACTTC. Translated: CAWTGASGSMSKNIQYF.

The rearrangement joins TRBV6-1 to TRBJ2-1, with 13 positions matching TRBD2. Germline CDR1 is MNHNS and CDR2 is SASEGT. The CDR3 totals 14 residues. Trimming at V came to 7 bases and at J to 6 bases, leaving 3 bases not matched to a gene. The CDR3 DNA reads as TGTGCCAGCATTTGGACTAGCGGGGGCAATGAGCAGTTCTTC. It translates to CASIWTSGGNEQFF.

This clonotype was seen at least ten times. The CDR3, as DNA: TGTGCCAGCAGTTTGGTGGGAACCGCTAACTATGGCTACACCTTC. Encoded protein: CASSLVGTANYGYTF. V is TRBV27 and J is TRBJ1-2, with D uncertain. Germline lookup yields CDR1 MNHEY and CDR2 SMNVEV (reference sequence). The V and J ends lost 3 bases and 0 bases respectively, with 11 bases between them. The CDR3 is 15 amino acids.

J is TRBJ1-2 and V is TRBV7-9; D is possibly TRBD1 (6 bases). This CDR3 region has 17 residues. V lost 3 bases and J 6 bases, leaving 23 bases between the germline ends. Germline V gives CDR1 SEHNR, CDR2 FQNEAQ (reference sequence). CDR3: CASSFVPGDQPPNGYTF. CDR3 nucleotides: TGTGCCAGCAGCTTCGTCCCAGGGGACCAACCACCCAATGGCTACACCTTC. Full variable domain (rest looked up from reference TRBV7-9 and TRBJ1-2): DTGVSQNPRHKITKRGQNVTFRCDPISEHNRLYWYRQTLGQGPEFLTYFQNEAQLEKSRLLSDRFSAERPKGSFSTLEIQRTEQGDSAMYLCASSFVPGDQPPNGYTFGSGTRLTVV.

V is TRBV25-1 and J is TRBJ1-2, with D uncertain. Germline V gene sequence: CDR1 MGHDK, CDR2 SYGVNS. The CDR3 is made up of 13 amino acids. The V end was cut by 3 bases, the J end by 3 bases, with 8 bases between. The CDR3: CASSEWADYGYTF. The CDR3 coding sequence is TGTGCCAGCAGTGAGTGGGCAGACTATGGCTACACCTTC.

CDR3 amino acids: CSAREAGANLGAFF. In DNA form, the CDR3 reads TGCAGTGCTAGAGAAGCGGGAGCAAACCTGGGAGCTTTCTTT. V and J are TRBV20-1 and TRBJ1-1; D is ambiguous. The CDR3 is 14 residues long. With 0 bases removed from V and 10 bases from J, the gap between germline ends came to 18 bases. Germline CDR1 is DFQATT and CDR2 is SNEGSKA (reference sequence).

The chain joins TRBV20-1 to TRBJ1-1; 9 bases agree with TRBD1. This CDR3 is 14 amino acids long. After removal of 0 bases from V and 4 bases from J, the junction contained 3 bases not matched to a gene. Germline CDR1 is DFQATT and CDR2 is SNEGSKA (reference sequence). The CDR3 nucleotides are TGCAGTGCTAGAGAGGCACAGGGGGCCACTGAAGCTTTCTTT. Protein product: CSAREAQGATEAFF.

This clonotype was counted many times. V and J are TRBV29-1 and TRBJ1-4; 8 nucleotides line up with TRBD1. J gave up 3 bases and V 2 bases, and 5 bases lay outside the gene matches. The CDR3 extends over 15 amino acids. In germline, CDR1 is SQVTM, CDR2 ANQGSEA. CDR3 region: CSVETRQGSNEKLFF. CDR3 bases: TGCAGCGTTGAAACTCGACAGGGGTCTAATGAAAAACTGTTTTTT.

This clonotype is labeled medium-sized (0.01 to 0.1%). The chain is built from TRBV7-2 and TRBJ2-7, with 7 bases aligning to TRBD1. The CDR3 covers 15 residues. The junction had 13 bases not matched to a gene; V was cut back by 5 bases and J by 6 bases. CDR1 is SGHTA and CDR2 is FQGNSA in the germline V gene. This chain's CDR3 is CASSPLPGTAPEQYF. As DNA, the CDR3 is TGTGCCAGCAGCCCACTTCCCGGGACAGCCCCCGAGCAGTACTTC.

By proportion, this clonotype is medium-sized. This chain connects TRBV7-2 to TRBJ2-3, with D possibly TRBD2 on 6 matching bases. The germline V gene encodes CDR1 SGHTA and CDR2 FQGNSA. This CDR3 spans 14 amino acids. V dropped 1 base and J dropped 6 bases, with 11 bases sitting between them. CDR3: CASSLVAGPDTQYF. CDR3 sequence (DNA): TGTGCCAGCAGCTTAGTTGCGGGGCCGGATACGCAGTATTTT.

This clonotype was recorded many times. The chain has TRBV20-1 and TRBJ2-1; no clear D gene. This CDR3 spans 12 amino acids. Trimming removed 7 bases from V and 5 bases from J, with 12 bases in between. Germline V lookup: CDR1 DFQATT, CDR2 SNEGSKA (reference sequence). CDR3 sequence reads: CSGRRPDNEQFF. CDR3 nucleotide sequence: TGCAGTGGCCGACGACCCGACAATGAGCAGTTCTTC.

The chain employs TRBV11-2 and TRBJ2-3; 9 nucleotides match TRBD2. Germline V CDR1 and CDR2: SGHAT, FQNNGV. After removal of 2 bases from V and 5 bases from J, the junction contained 2 bases not matched to a gene. This CDR3 is built from 14 residues. CDR3 protein: CASSLIAGVDTQYF. In nucleotides, the CDR3 is TGTGCCAGCAGCTTAATAGCGGGAGTAGATACGCAGTATTTT.

Ten or more counts support this clonotype. The chain employs TRBV12-3 or TRBV12-4 and TRBJ1-1; unclear D gene. The CDR3 consists of 14 residues. The V end lost 5 bases, the J end lost 2 bases, and 12 bases lay between the germline ends. CDR3 coding DNA: TGTGCCAGCAGTCCAGGACTGGTTAACACTGAAGCTTTCTTT. It yields the protein CASSPGLVNTEAFF.

Many counts were recorded for this clonotype. This chain links TRBV20-1 with TRBJ2-3, with D possibly being TRBD2 (6 bases). Trimming removed 0 bases from V and 6 bases from J, with 16 bases in between. Germline V gene lookup returns CDR1 DFQATT and CDR2 SNEGSKA (reference sequence). The CDR3 is 15 residues long. The CDR3 DNA follows: TGCAGTGCTAGAGATCGTTTGGCGGGGCGGGATACGCAGTATTTT. It yields the protein CSARDRLAGRDTQYF.

This clonotype was picked up many times. The chain combines TRBV20-1 with TRBJ2-7, with 7 bases aligning to TRBD1. Germline CDR1 is DFQATT and CDR2 is SNEGSKA (reference sequence). CDR3 length: 15 amino acids. The junction had 9 bases not matched to a gene; V was cut back by 0 bases and J by 4 bases. CDR3 coding DNA: TGCAGTGCTAGAGATCTCGGGACAGATTTTTACGAGCAGTACTTC. Protein: CSARDLGTDFYEQYF.

This clonotype was counted at least ten times. This chain joins TRBV27 and TRBJ1-6, with D unclear. Germline CDR1 is MNHEY and CDR2 is SMNVEV (reference sequence). The V end lost 3 bases, the J end lost 7 bases, and 10 bases lay between the germline ends. This CDR3 spans 14 amino acids. This chain's CDR3 is CASSFASLNSPLHF. The CDR3 DNA is TGTGCCAGCAGTTTTGCCAGCCTGAATTCACCCCTCCACTTT.

Ten or more counts support this clonotype. The chain couples TRBV19 to TRBJ1-2; D gene ambiguous. V dropped 7 bases and J dropped 2 bases, with 11 bases sitting between them. This CDR3 spans 13 amino acids. Germline V gene data show CDR1 as LNHDA and CDR2 as SQIVND (reference sequence). CDR3 loop: CASTTGGNYGYTF. CDR3 coding DNA: TGTGCCAGTACCACCGGCGGGAACTATGGCTACACCTTC. The full variable domain, completed using reference TRBV19 and TRBJ1-2, is DGGITQSPKYLFRKEGQNVTLSCEQNLNHDAMYWYRQDPGQGLRLIYYSQIVNDFQKGDIAEGYSVSREKKESFPLTVTSAQKNPTAFYLCASTTGGNYGYTFGSGTRLTVV.

The J gene is TRBJ1-5, the V gene TRBV6-2 or TRBV6-3; 8 nucleotides agree with TRBD1. The germline CDR1 and CDR2 sequences are MNHEY and SVGEGT. The CDR3 extends over 16 amino acids. J lost 6 bases, V lost 6 bases, and 13 bases had no gene match. The chain's CDR3 is CASRKPGQGQGQPQHF. In DNA form, the CDR3 reads TGTGCCAGCAGAAAACCCGGACAGGGCCAGGGTCAGCCCCAGCATTTT.

This clonotype was recorded at least ten times. The J gene is TRBJ1-1, the V gene TRBV4-2; no clear D. Germline V lookup: CDR1 LGHNA, CDR2 YNFKEQ. The V end lost 1 base, the J end lost 6 bases, and 9 bases lay between the germline ends. The CDR3 runs to 13 residues. CDR3 coding DNA: TGTGCCAGCAGCCAAGGTAACATAGCTGAAGCTTTCTTT. It translates to CASSQGNIAEAFF.